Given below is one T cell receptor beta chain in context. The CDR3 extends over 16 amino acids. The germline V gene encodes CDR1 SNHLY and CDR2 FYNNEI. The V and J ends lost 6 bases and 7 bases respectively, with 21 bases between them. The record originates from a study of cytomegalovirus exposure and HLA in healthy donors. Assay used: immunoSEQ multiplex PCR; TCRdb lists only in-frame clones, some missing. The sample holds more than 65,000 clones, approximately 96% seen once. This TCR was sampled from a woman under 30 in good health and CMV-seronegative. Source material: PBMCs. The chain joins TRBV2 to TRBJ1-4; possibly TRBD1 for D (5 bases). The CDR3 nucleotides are TGTGCCAGCAGCACCACCAGGGATCCCGAGGTTGAAAAACTGTTTTTT. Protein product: CASSTTRDPEVEKLFF.